The present T cell receptor (beta chain) was sequenced within a study of OX40 agonist ivuxolimab in advanced cancers. Study details: With a range of roughly 20 to 80, age averaged about 59 years, and around 83% were male. Study-level findings and limits: The specificity for antigen of the expanded peripheral T cells was not determined. Among T cells, CD8+ cells averaged more expanded clones than CD4+ cells.

The V end was cut by 4 bases, the J end by 3 bases, with 20 bases between. There are 17 residues in the CDR3. Germline CDR1 and CDR2: ENHRY and SYGVKD. Peripheral blood came from all dose cohorts at three timepoints. Sequencing used immunoSEQ multiplex PCR; TCRdb keeps in-frame clones, though not all of them. The table has 30,000 to 40,000 clones, 75% to 90% seen once. Regarding this clone: Antigen unknown.

The V and J genes are TRBV10-3 and TRBJ2-3, with D perhaps matching TRBD2 (7 bases). The material was CD4+ or CD8+ T cells sorted from blood, obtained in a trial of the OX40 agonist ivuxolimab. The TCR was taken from an adult with an advanced solid tumor such as melanoma, head and neck, liver or kidney cancer. CDR3 bases: TGTGCCATCAGTGGGCAGGGAGGGACCGGACAGACAGATACGCAGTATTTT. Its translation is CAISGQGGTGQTDTQYF.